A single sample is the source of the 12 T cell receptor beta chains below, sequenced in a study of Ad26.COV2.S vaccination and SARS-CoV-2 variants. Treatment given: some 20 received Ad26.COV2.S at low or high dose, single or two shots; roughly five received placebo; per-sample allocation not given. Sample collection was performed on day 63 after the first vaccine or placebo injection. Data came from immunoSEQ multiplex PCR; TCRdb stores just in-frame clones and leaves some out. The table shows 200,000 to 250,000 clones, with around 87% occurring only once. Material: peripheral blood, obtained in a trial of Ad26.COV2.S vaccine versus placebo. All receptors come from a person aged 18-60 years who received the Ad26.COV2.S COVID-19 vaccine or a placebo.

This clone turned up a few times. V and J are TRBV6-2 or TRBV6-3 and TRBJ1-2; a possible D gene is TRBD1 (5 bases). The CDR3 contains 13 residues. Trimming stripped 8 bases from V and 0 bases from J, with 10 bases between. Germline-derived CDR1 and CDR2 are MNHEY and SVGEGT. Here the CDR3 reads CASRSTANYGYTF. The CDR3 nucleotides are TGTGCCAGCCGTTCGACAGCTAACTATGGCTACACCTTC.

The chain uses TRBV7-2 and TRBJ1-2, with D unresolved. CDR1 and CDR2 (germline): SGHTA, FQGNSA. This CDR3 spans 13 amino acids. Trimming removed 1 base at V and 6 bases at J, with 9 bases between. CDR3 region: CASSLGTGHGYTF. The CDR3 nucleotides are TGTGCCAGCAGCTTAGGGACGGGCCATGGCTACACCTTC.

This sequence joins TRBV7-8 and TRBJ2-4, with TRBD2 identical over 8 bases. This CDR3 region has 16 residues. Germline lookup yields CDR1 SGHVS and CDR2 FQNEAQ. J gave up 0 bases and V 5 bases, and 6 bases lay outside the gene matches. The CDR3 here is CASSTPRGGAKNIQYF. The CDR3 DNA reads as TGTGCCAGCAGCACCCCCCGGGGGGGAGCCAAAAACATTCAGTACTTC.

Here the CDR3 reads CASSLELIYEQYF. Written as DNA, the CDR3 is TGTGCCAGCAGCTTAGAACTGATCTACGAGCAGTACTTC. The J gene is TRBJ2-7, the V gene TRBV11-2; D is unresolved. Germline-derived CDR1 and CDR2 are SGHAT and FQNNGV. This CDR3 comprises 13 residues. The V gene lost 0 bases and the J gene lost 3 bases, with 6 bases spanning the gap.

The V call is TRBV4-1, the J call TRBJ1-4; D possibly corresponds to TRBD1 (6 bases). Per germline, CDR1 MGHRA and CDR2 YSYEKL. The CDR3 runs to 14 residues. Trimming stripped 6 bases from V and 0 bases from J, with 8 bases between. This CDR3 is CASSRTATNEKLFF. As DNA, the CDR3 is TGCGCCAGCAGTCGGACAGCAACTAATGAAAAACTGTTTTTT.

This clone showed up just once. J is TRBJ1-2 and V is TRBV28, with D unclear. This CDR3 contains 13 residues. Germline V CDR1 and CDR2: MDHEN, SYDVKM. V lost 2 bases, J lost 2 bases, and 6 bases lay in between. For the CDR3, the DNA is TGTGCCAGCAGTTTAAACGACAACTATGGCTACACCTTC. This gives the protein CASSLNDNYGYTF.

The chain has TRBV10-3 and TRBJ1-2, with D uncertain. The CDR3 consists of 14 residues. Trimming pared 0 bases from V and 6 bases from J, leaving 11 bases between. Per germline, CDR1 ENHRY and CDR2 SYGVKD. CDR3 DNA sequence: TGTGCCATCAGTGAGTCGGGAGGGTCGAATGGCTACACCTTC. Translation gives CAISESGGSNGYTF.

The V gene is TRBV4-2, the J gene TRBJ2-1, with TRBD2 matching 9 bases. With 0 bases clipped from V and 10 bases from J, the junction kept 10 bases outside the gene matches. The CDR3 sequence is 16 residues long. Per germline, CDR1 LGHNA and CDR2 YNFKEQ. CDR3 sequence reads: CASSQDGAGGPGEQFF. The DNA for the CDR3 is TGTGCCAGCAGCCAAGACGGCGCGGGAGGGCCGGGGGAGCAGTTCTTC.

V gene TRBV6-5 combines with J gene TRBJ2-5, with D possibly matching TRBD2 (7 bases). Germline V gives CDR1 MNHEY, CDR2 SVGAGI. The CDR3 is 14 residues long. V was pared by 3 bases and J by 5 bases, with 13 bases between. The CDR3 reads CASSYEGGGETQYF. CDR3 bases: TGTGCCAGCAGTTATGAAGGGGGGGGCGAGACCCAGTACTTC.

V is TRBV4-3 and J is TRBJ2-7; D uncertain. V lost 0 bases and J 3 bases, leaving 6 bases between the germline ends. Germline CDR1 reads LGHNA; CDR2 reads YSLEER. This CDR3 spans 13 amino acids. The CDR3 spells CASSQDKGYEQYF. DNA for the CDR3: TGCGCCAGCAGCCAAGATAAGGGCTACGAGCAGTACTTC.

The chain employs TRBV6-1 and TRBJ2-2; D perhaps matches TRBD1 (6 bases). The CDR3 length is 16 residues. The germline CDR1 and CDR2 sequences are MNHNS and SASEGT. The V end lost 4 bases, the J end lost 0 bases, and 12 bases lay between the germline ends. The CDR3 sequence is CASSGSDRSNTGELFF. CDR3 sequence (DNA): TGTGCCAGCAGTGGTTCCGACAGGTCGAACACCGGGGAGCTGTTTTTT.

This sequence joins TRBV28 and TRBJ1-5; 7 bases map to TRBD1. The V and J ends lost 1 base and 1 base, in that order; junction bases with no gene match: 1. Germline CDR1 MDHEN, CDR2 SYDVKM. This CDR3 has 15 residues. CDR3 amino acids: CASSLLQGSNQPQHF. For the CDR3, the DNA is TGTGCCAGCAGTTTATTACAGGGGAGCAATCAGCCCCAGCATTTT. Complete variable domain (other parts from reference TRBV28 and TRBJ1-5): DVKVTQSSRYLVKRTGEKVFLECVQDMDHENMFWYRQDPGLGLRLIYFSYDVKMKEKGDIPEGYSVSREKKERFSLILESASTNQTSMYLCASSLLQGSNQPQHFGDGTRLSIL.